This record covers a single T cell receptor beta chain. The record originates from a study of post-analysis software for immune sequencing data. Prepared libraries of TCR beta cDNA carried unique molecular identifiers. TCRdb fed the PCR reads into MiXCR, producing one record per CDR3 protein. This sample has about 800,000 distinct CDR3 sequences, with roughly 30% found just once. The sequenced sample was blood. This clonotype was sampled from a girl aged 5-17 years with multiple sclerosis.

Here the CDR3 DNA reads TGCAGCGTTGAAGATGACGAGGGAGCTTCCTACGAGCAGTACTTC. Translating gives CSVEDDEGASYEQYF. This sequence joins TRBV29-1 and TRBJ2-7; weak D call: TRBD2 (5 bases). The V gene's germline CDR1 is SQVTM and CDR2 ANQGSEA. This CDR3 contains 15 residues. Trimming shortened V by 0 bases and J by 1 base, and 13 bases separated the two germline ends.